Listed below are T cell receptor beta chains from one sample, sequenced in a study of neurological immune-mediated disorders. Using its own MiXCR run on the 5' RACE reads, TCRdb lists one record per CDR3 protein. The sample includes about 30,000 distinct CDR3 sequences, over 10% of them seen just once. The sequencing input was PBMCs. These receptors were collected from a woman aged 55-70 years in good health. Both conserved end residues are part of each CDR3. Fields, in order: D gene, J gene, V gene, CDR3 length, clone size, CDR3 protein, CDR3 DNA. D genes are given only for firm matches. Some rows mark clone size as missing; the rest say once, few, many or name a class of expanded clone.

.,TRBJ2-1,TRBV9,14,many,CASSVGAGMNEQFF,TGTGCCAGCAGCGTAGGGGCAGGGATGAATGAGCAGTTCTTC
.,TRBJ1-2,TRBV12-3/TRBV12-4,16,.,CASLGGRGTLNYGYTF,TGTGCCAGCTTAGGGGGACGGGGTACGCTCAACTATGGCTACACCTTC
TRBD1,TRBJ2-7,TRBV18,15,.,CASSPRGTALLEQYF,TGTGCCAGCTCCCCTCGAGGGACAGCCCTCTTGGAGCAGTACTTC
TRBD2,TRBJ2-3,TRBV20-1,15,many,CSASTPSGGGDTQYF,TGCAGTGCTAGCACCCCTAGCGGGGGTGGGGATACGCAGTATTTT
.,TRBJ1-5,TRBV4-2,13,many,CASSQDSNQPQHF,TGTGCCAGCAGCCAAGACAGTAATCAGCCCCAGCATTTT
.,TRBJ2-7,TRBV18,15,many,CASSPLLSRVNEQYF,TGTGCCAGCTCACCACTATTGAGCAGGGTAAACGAGCAGTACTTC
TRBD2,TRBJ2-1,TRBV29-1,16,many,CSVEGEREGGGNEQFF,TGCAGCGTTGAGGGGGAGCGGGAGGGGGGAGGAAATGAGCAGTTCTTC
TRBD1,TRBJ2-3,TRBV9,15,many,CASSVGTGSTDTQYF,TGTGCCAGCAGCGTAGGGACAGGGAGCACAGATACGCAGTATTTT
.,TRBJ2-7,TRBV27,14,many,CASSLNRDVYEQYF,TGTGCCAGCAGTTTAAACAGGGATGTCTACGAGCAGTACTTC
.,TRBJ2-7,TRBV2,16,few,CASSDPTHRDVDEQYF,TGTGCCAGCAGTGACCCAACCCACAGGGATGTTGACGAGCAGTACTTC
TRBD1,TRBJ2-7,TRBV5-1,14,many,CASRPGQGNYEQYF,TGCGCCAGCAGACCGGGACAGGGTAACTACGAGCAGTACTTC
TRBD1,TRBJ2-5,TRBV28,14,many,CASSLYRGRETQYF,TGTGCCAGCAGTTTATACAGGGGAAGAGAGACCCAGTACTTC
TRBD1,TRBJ1-2,TRBV27,16,many,CASSKEGRGRGNGYTF,TGTGCCAGCAGCAAAGAAGGAAGGGGGCGCGGTAATGGCTACACCTTC
TRBD2,TRBJ2-3,TRBV20-1,14,many,CSAGLWGGTDTQYF,TGCAGTGCTGGGCTTTGGGGAGGGACAGATACGCAGTATTTT
.,TRBJ2-3,TRBV7-9,12,.,CASSWTTDTQYF,TGTGCCAGCAGCTGGACCACAGATACGCAGTATTTT
TRBD1,TRBJ2-3,TRBV5-1,14,many,CASSLRQGPDTQYF,TGCGCCAGCAGCTTACGACAGGGCCCAGATACGCAGTATTTT